This T cell receptor (beta chain) appears in the sequencing data of a study of T cell repertoires in cytomegalovirus infection (dated by TCRdb to between 2018 and 2021). About the investigation overall: Because public TCR beta signatures pointed to carriage of CMV infection together with the matching HLA type, the HLA type of each donor mattered for the analysis. Points the paper makes about the study in general: In the ex vivo response, HLA-C-restricted CMV-specific TCR beta clonotypes were dominant, and in two of eight donors the single most frequent clonotype came from this HLA-C-restricted group. In both this cohort and an independent roughly 350-donor cohort, the cumulative frequency of public TCR beta family members distinguished carriers of CMV infection plus the relevant HLA type.

As to this clonotype: No antigen is known for it. There are no base qualities to consult, and no much larger clone falls within one base.

From the cysteine up to the phenylalanine, the CDR3 has a length of 14 residues. The entry retains the CDR3 DNA only, 42 bases that are in frame from base 1. The germline V gene specifies LGHNA as CDR1 and YNFKEQ as CDR2. The V end loses 3 bases and the J end loses 4 bases, and a stretch of 11 bases separates them. This sample was sequenced with an Illumina HiSeq 1500. The public reads were run again by TCRdb, first through fastp at Q25 and then through MiXCR, and only productive beta chains were kept. CDR3 protein duplicates are merged, each entry listing the most common genes and DNA. The sample has about 600,000 distinct CDR3 sequences on record, 24% of them singletons. The top ten clones comprise roughly 8% of the sample.

This TCR came from a human donor in good health (CMV status not recorded). Some clones in this sample may be carry-over from other donors' samples. Sequenced material: CD8+ T cells from PBMCs. The rearrangement combines TRBV4-2 with TRBJ2-3, with a tentative D gene TRBD2 over 5 matching bases. The CDR3 region: CASSQRVFSDTQYF. The sequence in DNA is TGTGCCAGCAGCCAGAGGGTATTTTCAGATACGCAGTATTTT.